This T cell receptor beta chain was captured in a study of shared clonotypes between healthy human individuals. A deep-level run was used for the assay. The protocol was immunoSEQ multiplex PCR, while the TCRdb copy is restricted to in-frame clones and leaves out a portion. The sample shows over a million clones, just under 99% of them seen only once. Study-wide findings and caveats: Blood was the only sampled material, and tissue repertoires likely differ. Across subsets, estimated richness was generally greater for naive than for memory populations.

Concerning this clone: What it binds is unknown.

This TCR derives from a man aged 25 to 40 in good health. The sample comprised naive CD4+ T cells sorted from blood. Described subset: CD45RA+ positively selected.

The CDR3: CASSRVWTGGNTIYF. The CDR3 coding sequence is TGTGCCAGTAGCCGTGTCTGGACAGGGGGAAACACCATATATTTT. The rearrangement joins TRBV19 to TRBJ1-3; 8 positions agree with TRBD1. The germline V gene encodes CDR1 LNHDA and CDR2 SQIVND (reference sequence). J was trimmed by 4 bases and V by 6 bases; bases with no gene match: 8. The CDR3 loop spans 15 amino acids.